The present TCR beta chain was sequenced within a study of PD-1 blockade in classical Hodgkin lymphoma. At the level of the study: Nivolumab dosing for patients was 3 mg/kg, administered intravenously every 2 weeks.

Trimming shortened V by 0 bases and J by 1 base, and 7 bases separated the two germline ends. There are 14 residues in the CDR3. The germline V gene has CDR1 SGHRS and CDR2 YFSETQ. This clone was detected only a few times. TCRdb's copy holds only in-frame clones and misses some; the assay was immunoSEQ multiplex PCR. This table holds some 19,000 clones, about three quarters found once. Every patient was affected by relapse after autologous stem cell transplantation, while exposure to brentuximab vedotin was not uniform. The V gene is TRBV5-1, the J gene TRBJ1-1; perhaps TRBD1 as D (5 bases). This TCR was recovered from a human donor with classical Hodgkin lymphoma. Sequencing was performed on peripheral blood mononuclear cells (PBMCs), taken before the second cycle of nivolumab. CDR3 sequence: CASSLGRANTEAFF. CDR3 in DNA: TGCGCCAGCAGCTTGGGCAGGGCGAACACTGAAGCTTTCTTT. Variable domain in full (rest from reference TRBV5-1 and TRBJ1-1): KAGVTQTPRYLIKTRGQQVTLSCSPISGHRSVSWYQQTPGQGLQFLFEYFSETQRNKGNFPGRFSGRQFSNSRSEMNVSTLELGDSALYLCASSLGRANTEAFFGQGTRLTVV.